This T cell receptor beta chain originates from a study of ipilimumab plus nivolumab after autologous stem cell transplantation. Ipilimumab, 1 mg/kg, started 14 to 28 days after autologous transplant. CDR1 is SGHAT, CDR2 FQNNGV, per germline. The V end lost 5 bases, the J end lost 3 bases, and 13 bases lay between the germline ends. CDR3 length: 14 amino acids. The assay was immunoSEQ multiplex PCR, and TCRdb's table has in-frame clones only and misses some. The sample yields 84,000 or so clones, over 80% seen once. This sample comprised PBMCs, obtained in a trial of ipilimumab plus nivolumab as post-transplant consolidation. This rearrangement joins TRBV11-2 to TRBJ2-5, with a weak D call TRBD1 (5 bases). The TCR comes from a male donor with diffuse large B-cell lymphoma. CDR3 residues: CASSAGSVEETQYF. Here the CDR3 DNA reads TGTGCCAGCAGCGCAGGGTCAGTCGAAGAGACCCAGTACTTC.